The entry below describes one T cell receptor (beta chain). This clone was recorded once. The clone's antigen remains unknown. Per-nucleotide qualities are absent, and no much larger clonotype sits a single base away. The CDR3 regions of human TCRbeta chains were analyzed by immunosequencing. The published analysis was carried out like this. Repertoire TCRs were checked for matches against a reference library of SARS-CoV-2-specific TCRs that had been generated using the MIRA antigen-specificity platform. Breadth was defined as the fraction of unique TCRs that were SARS-CoV-2-associated. Depth was defined as the fraction of total T cells that were SARS-CoV-2-associated. Each spike-specific TCR was assigned to its reactive spike region and to a CD4 or CD8 class using the MIRA data. Log10-transformed breadth and depth values were compared by one-way ANOVA with Sidak's multiple comparisons tests. Entries here come from immuneACCESS through TCRdb and include only in-frame sequences with V and J called. Some clones fail to appear in such tables; in the studies checked, an unresolved V gene covers under half of the shortfall, and the cause of the remainder is unknown. V and J calls and clone size come straight from that table; D and trimming were deduced from the DNA. This sample has about 170,000 clones in its table, and less than 95% of those were observed once. Approximately 1.5% of the sample goes to the ten largest clones.

From the germline V gene, CDR1 is SGHDT and CDR2 is YYEEEE. The CDR3 numbers 15 residues from cysteine through phenylalanine. Only the CDR3 part of the read is kept: 45 bases, read in frame from the first base. Deletion took 0 bases off V and 8 bases off J, with a span of 17 bases between the germline ends. The data were obtained in a study of T cell responses to AZD1222 COVID-19 vaccine (dated by TCRdb to about 2021). Background on the whole study: AZD1222 recipients whose second dose came at about 4 weeks and those whose second dose came at about 12 weeks were combined into one group, since spike-specific TCR depth and breadth did not differ between the two schedules. TCR sequencing was performed for 230 to 250 trial participants, of whom some 200 were given two doses of AZD1222 and some 26 were given two doses of MenACWY control vaccine. Trial participants were enrolled by age into 18-55, 56-69 and 70-plus year subgroups, with around 150, 28 and 57 TCR-sequenced participants respectively.

Broader findings and caveats from the paper: After two AZD1222 doses, spike-specific TCR breadth and depth were significantly higher than at day 0 and than in MenACWY recipients. In the small 56-69-year group, the increase in depth fell short of significance, most likely because of low power. Conclusions about previously exposed vaccinees were limited because only six AZD1222 recipients were SARS-CoV-2 seropositive at baseline. Because no day 14 peak-response samples were available, repertoires were characterized only after the peak T cell response. CD4 TCRs associated with the vaccine covered the entire spike protein, and the dominant responses were in regions 160-218 and 743-854. Epitopes outside the regions mutated in the B.1.351 and B.1.1.7 variants were reportedly recognized by nearly half of the unique spike-specific TCRs. Most participants were white British and females outnumbered males, and the authors suggested that clonal diversity may have been underestimated.

Sample time point, as interpreted from the label and publication: baseline before first vaccination. Samples from vaccinated people were obtained from the UK trials COV001 and COV002, which included a single-blind randomized controlled phase 2/3 trial of AZD1222 (ChAdOx1 nCoV-19) in healthy adults. Trial participant PBMC samples were collected at day 0 and day 28 after the second dose for TCRbeta chain sequencing. The V and J segments used are TRBV5-6 and TRBJ1-2, with the identity of the D gene unclear. This specimen was peripheral blood, taken on day 0 of AZD1222 vaccination. The receptor was isolated from an adult in good health. CDR3 protein: CASSLAGQPHWGYTF. DNA sequence: TGTGCCAGCAGCTTGGCCGGTCAACCCCACTGGGGCTACACCTTC.